This T cell receptor beta chain emerged from a study of T cells expressing NK-cell markers. Overall study context: Repertoires of TCR beta were obtained from T cells sorted as CD3+CD56+NKG2C+, CD3+CD56+NKG2C- and CD3+CD56-NKG2C+. Seven HCMV-seropositive donors and one seronegative donor made up the eight sequenced donors.

TCRdb reprocessed the 5' RACE reads, keeping one entry per CDR3 protein, no DNA. Recorded for this sample: approximately 150,000 distinct CDR3 sequences. The sample comprised blood T cells: a sorted CD56 or NKG2C T cell subset, CD4+ or CD8+ T cells, or bulk PBMC T cells (not recorded which). This sequence was found in a young man in good health.

CDR3 protein: CASIRTSGFDEQFF. V usage is TRBV2 and J usage is TRBJ2-1; TCRdb gives TRBD2 as the D gene, but with no DNA this cannot be confirmed. The CDR3 sequence is 14 residues long. The V gene's germline CDR1 is SNHLY and CDR2 FYNNEI. The full variable domain, rest sourced from reference TRBV2 and TRBJ2-1, is EPEVTQTPSHQVTQMGQEVILRCVPISNHLYFYWYRQILGQKVEFLVSFYNNEISEKSEIFDDQFSVERPDGSNFTLKIRSTKLEDSAMYFCASIRTSGFDEQFFGPGTRLTVL.